The entry below gives a single T cell receptor beta chain sequence along with its context. The record originates from a study of tumor T cells in aggressive B-cell lymphoma. The V and J ends lost 7 bases and 4 bases respectively, with 16 bases between them. This CDR3 has 14 residues. CDR1 is LNHDA and CDR2 is SQIVND in the germline V gene (reference sequence). Some clones are missing from TCRdb's copy, which holds only in-frame ones; the method was immunoSEQ multiplex PCR. The table includes roughly 1,800 clones, 90% to 95% detected once. This chain links TRBV19 with TRBJ1-2, with D unclear. This TCR was recovered from an adult with diffuse large B cell lymphoma. Sample: tumor tissue. The CDR3 is CASNRGSSGYGYTF. The CDR3 bases are TGTGCCAGTAACAGAGGGTCGTCTGGCTATGGCTACACCTTC.